These 5 T cell receptor beta chains came from one sample sequenced in a study of T cells in tuberculosis. The protocol was immunoSEQ multiplex PCR, while the TCRdb copy is restricted to in-frame clones and leaves out a portion. The sample has over 25,000 clones; roughly 90% are singletons. The source material was PBMCs. These receptors were obtained from a donor aged 5-35 years with latent tuberculosis or without tuberculosis infection.

The chain is built from TRBV7-6 and TRBJ2-5; possibly TRBD2 for D (5 bases). V lost 5 bases and J lost 5, with 15 bases in between. The CDR3 totals 14 residues. Germline assignment: CDR1 SGHVS and CDR2 FNYEAQ. CDR3 protein: CASSPQRAWETQYF. CDR3 bases: TGTGCCAGCAGCCCACAGAGGGCCTGGGAGACCCAGTACTTC.

The CDR3 nucleotides read TGTGCCAGCAGCTTGGCCCGGGGAGGGCCCTACAATGAGCAGTTCTTC. It yields the protein CASSLARGGPYNEQFF. This chain links TRBV5-5 with TRBJ2-1, with TRBD2 identical over 7 bases. V lost 0 bases to trimming and J lost 2 bases; unmatched junction nucleotides: 5. The germline V gene has CDR1 SGHKS and CDR2 YYEKEE (reference sequence). There are 16 residues in the CDR3.

V is TRBV21-1 and J is TRBJ2-2; the table's D call of TRBD2 was not tested on the DNA. TRBV21-1 is reported as a pseudogene. CDR3 length: 14 residues. CDR3 amino acids: CASSSLPGAGELFF. DNA for the CDR3: TGTGCCAGCAGCTCTCTCCCGGGGGCCGGGGAGCTGTTTTTT.

The rearrangement uses TRBV7-3 and TRBJ2-7; TRBD2 matches at 11 bases. V lost 5 bases and J lost 3; bases outside the gene matches: 12. CDR1 SGHTA and CDR2 FQGTGA come from the germline V gene. The CDR3 contains 17 residues. Here the CDR3 reads CASSPGPAGTSGYEQYF. In DNA form, the CDR3 reads TGTGCCAGCAGCCCGGGGCCGGCCGGGACTAGCGGCTACGAGCAGTACTTC.

In this sample, this clone turned up once. CDR3 nucleotides: TGTGCCGTCCGGTCGGCGGAGAACACTGAAGCTTTCTTT. Its protein is CAVRSAENTEAFF. The chain is built from TRBV28 and TRBJ1-1; D is undetermined. The CDR3 loop spans 13 amino acids. Germline CDR1 and CDR2: MDHEN and SYDVKM. The V end lost 11 bases, the J end lost 1 base, and 14 bases lay between the germline ends. The complete variable domain, with remaining parts taken from reference TRBV28 and TRBJ1-1, reads DVKVTQSSRYLVKRTGEKVFLECVQDMDHENMFWYRQDPGLGLRLIYFSYDVKMKEKGDIPEGYSVSREKKERFSLILESASTNQTSMYLCAVRSAENTEAFFGQGTRLTVV.